This entry features one TCR beta chain sequence. Which antigen it targets is not known. Base qualities are not at hand, and no much larger clone is one base apart. This sample stems from a study of blood T cell repertoires in COVID-19 (TCRdb year 2020). Study-level background: Collaborator samples came from the United States, Italy and Spain and covered acute and convalescent phases of COVID-19. The samples were drawn from the first 160 participants of the ongoing ImmuneRACE study and from roughly 1,300 subjects provided by 6 global collaborators. Deeply sampled blood TCRbeta repertoires from subjects exposed to, actively infected with, or recovered from COVID-19 were included in the dataset. The repertoires were released in a freely available public database meant as a resource for research on the immune response to SARS-CoV-2. A de-identified subject ID, COVID-19 status, age in years and sex were almost always included in the sample metadata. Where HLA class I and class II types were available, the types were taken from metadata supplied by the sample provider, not from assay-based typing. The prospective study material was composed of cDNA or gDNA derived from T cells, B-cell-depleted T cells, or PBMCs.

The cysteine opens and the phenylalanine closes a CDR3 of 16 amino acids. The kept DNA is CDR3 alone, 48 bases in frame from the first base. The V end loses 0 bases and the J end loses 6 bases, and a stretch of 13 bases separates them. Via the germline V gene, CDR1 is SGDLS and CDR2 YYNGEE. The full study reports these points: The amount of clinical and demographic metadata varied by source and participant and was provided uncurated.

The collaborating institutions used their own protocols to collect whole blood in K2EDTA tubes. For TCRbeta analysis, collaborators shipped samples as frozen whole blood, isolated PBMCs, or DNA extracted from either of those sample types. The immunoSEQ Assay, a bias-controlled multiplex PCR, was used to amplify TCRbeta CDR3 regions from genomic DNA. As for the authors' bioinformatics: Within the assay, amplification of reference gene primers was used to estimate how many nucleated cells each sample contained. Sequence reads were collapsed and filtered to measure the absolute abundance of every unique TCRbeta CDR3 rearrangement. For each sample, productive Simpson clonality was calculated as the square root of Simpson's diversity index over productive rearrangements. TCRdb took over this immuneACCESS table, retaining in-frame rearrangements with V and J assigned. Such tables are incomplete; in checked studies, under half of the missing clones stem from an unresolved V gene, and the remainder is unexplained. For V, J and clone size, that table is used; D and trimming come from the DNA. The sample contains about 120,000 clones, 72% of them found a single time. The ten top clones hold roughly 7.5% of the sample.

What was sequenced was peripheral blood. This TCR was sampled from a woman aged 55-70 years with acute or convalescent COVID-19. This receptor chain uses TRBV9 and TRBJ1-6; there is no confident call for the D gene. At the DNA level, the sequence is TGTGCCAGCAGCGTAGCCCTTCAACGGGGTAATTCACCCCTCCACTTT. It is translated as CASSVALQRGNSPLHF.